This T cell receptor beta chain is from a study of blood T cell repertoires in COVID-19. On the study more broadly: Acute and convalescent COVID-19 specimens originated in the United States, Italy and Spain. The cDNA or gDNA used as material had been derived from T cells, B-cell-depleted T cells, or PBMCs.

The CDR3 spans 18 residues. The germline gives CDR1 SGHTA, CDR2 FQGNSA. The junction had 10 bases not matched to a gene; V was cut back by 1 base and J by 5 bases. Per the study methods: Researchers report that nucleated cell counts were estimated from reference gene primer amplification. TCRdb's table, derived via immunoSEQ multiplex PCR, lists solely in-frame clones and lacks some. V and J calls and clone size are copied from that table; D and trimming were computed from the DNA. The sample holds about 39,000 clones, roughly 77% seen once. The clonotype comes from a human donor in a cohort sampled during active or convalescent COVID-19. The donor label of this sample is uncertain. This chain connects TRBV7-2 to TRBJ2-2; 10 bases align to TRBD2. The specimen was peripheral blood. This chain's CDR3 is CASSLDRPLAGATGELFF. Written as DNA, the CDR3 is TGTGCCAGCAGCTTAGACCGACCTCTAGCGGGAGCTACCGGGGAGCTGTTTTTT.